The TCR beta chain under discussion was sequenced for a study of Graves' ophthalmopathy and Graves' hyperthyroidism. Study-level points and caveats: Thyroid clonotypes that were expanded above 0.001 frequency mostly also appeared in blood. The model flagged ophthalmopathy progression at roughly 71% sensitivity and about 72% specificity.

Note on this clonotype: Its antigen is not identified.

The length of the CDR3 is 11 residues. The germline gives CDR1 SQVTM, CDR2 ANQGSEA. The germline V and J ends were trimmed by 8 bases and 2 bases, with 9 bases remaining between them. As the template, RNA transcripts were used to amplify TCR beta CDR3 regions. Second-round multiplex PCR followed a first-round RT-PCR using HTBI primers. MiXCR was run by TCRdb on the multiplex PCR reads, yielding one entry per CDR3 protein. This sample has approximately 1.2 million distinct CDR3 sequences; about 38% occur once, and the top ten carry around 10%. The sequence was obtained from an adult man with Graves' hyperthyroidism. Sequenced: peripheral blood or thyroid tissue (not recorded which). The V and J genes are TRBV29-1 and TRBJ1-1; D call uncertain. CDR3 coding DNA: TGCAGCCAGACGCCCAACACTGAAGCTTTCTTT. Its protein is CSQTPNTEAFF.